This T cell receptor beta chain was obtained from a study of blood T cell repertoires in COVID-19. The overall study: Sites in the United States, Italy and Spain provided acute and convalescent COVID-19 samples.

Authors' analysis steps: From reference gene primer amplification, estimates of nucleated cell counts were derived. Sequenced by immunoSEQ multiplex PCR; TCRdb stores in-frame clones only, minus some. That table supplies the V and J calls and clone size; D and trimming were determined from the DNA. The sample comprises around 250,000 clones, 84% of which are singletons, and less than 2% rests with the top ten. The V gene lost 4 bases and the J gene lost 4 bases, with 10 bases spanning the gap. This CDR3 is 13 amino acids long. The V gene's germline CDR1 is KGHSH and CDR2 LQKENI. The TCR was taken from a woman aged 40 to 50 who had recovered from COVID-19. Sample: peripheral blood. The genes are TRBV18 and TRBJ1-1; D unresolved. The CDR3 DNA is TGTGCCAGCTCACTATCGTACGGCACTGAAGCTTTCTTT. Translating gives CASSLSYGTEAFF. The full variable domain, in which reference TRBV18 and TRBJ1-1 provide the parts outside the CDR3, is NAGVMQNPRHLVRRRGQEARLRCSPMKGHSHVYWYRQLPEEGLKFMVYLQKENIIDESGMPKERFSAEFPKEGPSILRIQQVVRGDSAAYFCASSLSYGTEAFFGQGTRLTVV.